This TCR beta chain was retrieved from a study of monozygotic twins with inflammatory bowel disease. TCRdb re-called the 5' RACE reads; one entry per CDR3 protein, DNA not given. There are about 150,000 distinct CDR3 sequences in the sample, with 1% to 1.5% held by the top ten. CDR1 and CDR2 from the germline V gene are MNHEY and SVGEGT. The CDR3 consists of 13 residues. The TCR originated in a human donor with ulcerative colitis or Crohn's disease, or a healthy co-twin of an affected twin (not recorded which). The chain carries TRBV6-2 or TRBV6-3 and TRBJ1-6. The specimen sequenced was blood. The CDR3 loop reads CASSWDLNSPLHF.